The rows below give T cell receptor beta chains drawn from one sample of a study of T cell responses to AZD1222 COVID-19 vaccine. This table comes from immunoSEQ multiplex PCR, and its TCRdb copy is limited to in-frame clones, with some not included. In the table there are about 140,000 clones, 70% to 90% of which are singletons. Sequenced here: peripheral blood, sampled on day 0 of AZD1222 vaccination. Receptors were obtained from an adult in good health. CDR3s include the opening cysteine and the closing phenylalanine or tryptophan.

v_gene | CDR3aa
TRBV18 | CASSPVTGSYTF
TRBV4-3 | CASSHLGQGIYNEQFF
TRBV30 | CACSWQGNQPQHF
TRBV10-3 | CAISQGSHTGELFF
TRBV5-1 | CASSLLTGQRGTEAFF
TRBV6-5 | CAIQTGGRYEQYF
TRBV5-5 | CASSLGVSSGAYNEQFF
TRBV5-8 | CASTLSRGRGRTEAFF
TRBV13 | CASTRRGGMLGFYNEQFF
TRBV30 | CAWSLGRVYEQYF
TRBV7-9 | CASSPWTGGTDTQYF
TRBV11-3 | CASSLRGGEAFF
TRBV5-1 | CASSREGGTGELFF
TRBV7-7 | CASSPTQRNTDTQYF
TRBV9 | CASSVPWTGGTDTQYF
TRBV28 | CASRRGGASYEQYF
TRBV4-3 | CASSQESRSSYNSPLHF
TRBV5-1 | CASSRGQGLSYEQYF
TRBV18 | CASSATGTNEQFF
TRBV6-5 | CASSYSSNTEAFF
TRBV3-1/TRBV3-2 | CASRSQGAPYGYTF
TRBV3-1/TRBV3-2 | CASSQGGAYTDTQYF
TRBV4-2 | CASSHYLVGEGNYGYTF
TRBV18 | CASSRDSWNTEAFF
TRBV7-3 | CAILETGPLQETQYF
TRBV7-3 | CASSLTPPGEQFF
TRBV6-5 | CASSYSGLGSGNGYTF
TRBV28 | CASRLQGVNEKLFF
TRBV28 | CASNGPRQSTPYNSPLHF